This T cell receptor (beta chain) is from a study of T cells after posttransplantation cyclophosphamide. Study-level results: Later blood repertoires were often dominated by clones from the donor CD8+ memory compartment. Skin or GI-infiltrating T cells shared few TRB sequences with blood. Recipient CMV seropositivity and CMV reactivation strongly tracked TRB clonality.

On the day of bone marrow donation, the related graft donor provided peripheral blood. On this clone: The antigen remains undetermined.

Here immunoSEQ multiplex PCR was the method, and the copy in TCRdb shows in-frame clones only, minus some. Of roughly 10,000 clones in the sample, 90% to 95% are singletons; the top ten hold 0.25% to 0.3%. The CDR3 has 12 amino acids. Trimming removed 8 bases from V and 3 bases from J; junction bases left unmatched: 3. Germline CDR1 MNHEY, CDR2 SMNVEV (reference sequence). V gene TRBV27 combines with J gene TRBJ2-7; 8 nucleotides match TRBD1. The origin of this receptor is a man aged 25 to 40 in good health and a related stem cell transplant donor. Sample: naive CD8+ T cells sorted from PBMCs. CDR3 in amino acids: CASGRGLYEQYF. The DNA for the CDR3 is TGTGCCAGCGGCAGGGGGCTCTACGAGCAGTACTTC.